The clone carrying this T cell receptor (beta chain) was detected a few times. Its antigen remains unidentified. Patients with a history of autoimmune disease or on systemic immunosuppression were excluded. The investigators sampled blood at baseline, at cycle 4 day 1, and at cycle 7 day 1. Germline CDR1 and CDR2: SQVTM and ANQGSEA. This CDR3 contains 15 residues. The V gene end was trimmed by 3 bases and the J gene end by 4 bases; junction bases not matched to a gene: 8. The record originates from a study of OX40 agonist ivuxolimab in advanced cancers. General study points: Blood T cells, both CD4+ and CD8+, expanded clonally by week 6 at 0.1 to 3.0 mg/kg.

Generated by immunoSEQ multiplex PCR, the TCRdb table keeps only in-frame clones and is missing some. The sample holds 35,000 to 40,000 clones, approximately 80% seen once. The V and J genes are TRBV29-1 and TRBJ2-1; 8 nucleotides align to TRBD2. This receptor was identified in an adult with an advanced solid tumor such as melanoma, head and neck, liver or kidney cancer. The sequences come from CD4+ or CD8+ T cells sorted from blood, collected in a trial of the OX40 agonist ivuxolimab. CDR3 amino acids: CSVDGRGASYNEQFF. In DNA form, the CDR3 reads TGCAGCGTTGACGGGAGGGGGGCCTCTTACAATGAGCAGTTCTTC.